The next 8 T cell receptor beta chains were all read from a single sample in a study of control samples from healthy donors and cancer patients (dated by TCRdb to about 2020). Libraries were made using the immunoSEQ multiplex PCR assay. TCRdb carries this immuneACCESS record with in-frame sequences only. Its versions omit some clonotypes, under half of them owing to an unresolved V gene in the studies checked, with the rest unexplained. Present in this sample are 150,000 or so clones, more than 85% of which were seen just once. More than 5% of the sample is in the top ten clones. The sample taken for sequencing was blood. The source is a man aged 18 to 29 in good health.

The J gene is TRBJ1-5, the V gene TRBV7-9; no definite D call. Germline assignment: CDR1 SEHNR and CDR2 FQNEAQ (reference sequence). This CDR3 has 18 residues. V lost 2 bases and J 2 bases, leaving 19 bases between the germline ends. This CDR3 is CASSLSSDLADGNQPQHF. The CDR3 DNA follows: TGTGCCAGCAGCTTAAGTTCCGATCTAGCTGATGGCAATCAGCCCCAGCATTTT.

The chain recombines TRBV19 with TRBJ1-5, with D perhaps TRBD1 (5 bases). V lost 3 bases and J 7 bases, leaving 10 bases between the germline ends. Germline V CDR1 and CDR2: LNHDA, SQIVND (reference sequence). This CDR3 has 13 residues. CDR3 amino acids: CASSIEGLQPQHF. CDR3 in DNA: TGTGCCAGTAGTATCGAGGGGTTGCAGCCCCAGCATTTT.

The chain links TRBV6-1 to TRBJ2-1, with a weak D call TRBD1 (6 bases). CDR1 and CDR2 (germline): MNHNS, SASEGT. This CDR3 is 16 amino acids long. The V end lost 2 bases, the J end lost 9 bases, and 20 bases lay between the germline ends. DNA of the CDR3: TGTGCCAGCAGTGAACACAGTCGTCGACAGGTCGGTGAGCAGTTCTTC. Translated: CASSEHSRRQVGEQFF.

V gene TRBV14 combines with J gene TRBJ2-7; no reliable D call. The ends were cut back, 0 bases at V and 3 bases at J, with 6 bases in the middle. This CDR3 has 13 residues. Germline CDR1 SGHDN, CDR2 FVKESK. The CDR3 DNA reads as TGTGCCAGCAGCCAAGATGTAGGCTACGAGCAGTACTTC. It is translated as CASSQDVGYEQYF. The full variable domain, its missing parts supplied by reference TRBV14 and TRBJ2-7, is EAGVTQFPSHSVIEKGQTVTLRCDPISGHDNLYWYRRVMGKEIKFLLHFVKESKQDESGMPNNRFLAERTGGTYSTLKVQPAELEDSGVYFCASSQDVGYEQYFGPGTRLTVT.

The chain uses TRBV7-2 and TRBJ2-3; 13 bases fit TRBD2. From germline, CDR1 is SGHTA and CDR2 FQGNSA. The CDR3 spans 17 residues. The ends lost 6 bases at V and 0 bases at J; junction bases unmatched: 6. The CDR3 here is CASRMGTSGASTDTQYF. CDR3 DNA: TGTGCCAGCAGGATGGGGACTAGCGGGGCCAGCACAGATACGCAGTATTTT. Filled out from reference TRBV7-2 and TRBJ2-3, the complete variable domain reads GAGVSQSPSNKVTEKGKDVELRCDPISGHTALYWYRQSLGQGLEFLIYFQGNSAPDKSGLPSDRFSAERTGGSVSTLTIQRTQQEDSAVYLCASRMGTSGASTDTQYFGPGTRLTVL.

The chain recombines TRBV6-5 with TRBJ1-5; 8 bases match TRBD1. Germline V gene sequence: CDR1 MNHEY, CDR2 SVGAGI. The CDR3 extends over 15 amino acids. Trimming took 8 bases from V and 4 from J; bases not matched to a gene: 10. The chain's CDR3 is CASQTPGTGNQPQHF. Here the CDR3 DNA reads TGTGCCAGCCAAACTCCCGGGACAGGAAATCAGCCCCAGCATTTT.

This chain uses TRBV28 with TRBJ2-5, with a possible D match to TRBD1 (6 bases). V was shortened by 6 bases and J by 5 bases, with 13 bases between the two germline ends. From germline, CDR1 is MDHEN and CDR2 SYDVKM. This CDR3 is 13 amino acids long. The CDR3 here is CASRGGAPETQYF. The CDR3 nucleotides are TGTGCCAGCAGAGGGGGAGCGCCGGAGACCCAGTACTTC.

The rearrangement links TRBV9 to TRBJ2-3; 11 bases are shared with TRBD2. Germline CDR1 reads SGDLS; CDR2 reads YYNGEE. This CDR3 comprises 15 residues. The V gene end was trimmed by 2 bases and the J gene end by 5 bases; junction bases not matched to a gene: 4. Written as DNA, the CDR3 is TGTGCCAGCAGCGTTAGCGGGAGGGTGGGAGATACGCAGTATTTT. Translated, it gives CASSVSGRVGDTQYF.